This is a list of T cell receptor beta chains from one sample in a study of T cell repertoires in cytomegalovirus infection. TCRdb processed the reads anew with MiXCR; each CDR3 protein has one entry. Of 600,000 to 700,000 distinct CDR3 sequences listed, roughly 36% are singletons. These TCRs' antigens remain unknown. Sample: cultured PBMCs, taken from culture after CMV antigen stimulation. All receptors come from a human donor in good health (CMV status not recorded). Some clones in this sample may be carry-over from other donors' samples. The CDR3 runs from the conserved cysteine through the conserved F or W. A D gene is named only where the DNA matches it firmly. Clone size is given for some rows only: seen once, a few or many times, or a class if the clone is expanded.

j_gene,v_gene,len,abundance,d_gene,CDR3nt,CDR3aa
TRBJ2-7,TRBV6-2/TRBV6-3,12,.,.,TGTGCCAGCAGTTATCGACACTCCGGGCAGTACTTC,CASSYRHSGQYF
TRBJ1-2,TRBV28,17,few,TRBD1,TGTGCCAGCAGCTTAGACAGGGGATATTTCGGGAACTATGGCTACACCTTC,CASSLDRGYFGNYGYTF
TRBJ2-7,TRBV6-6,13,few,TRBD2,TGTGCCAGCAGTGGGGGGAGGGCTCCCGAGCAGTACTTC,CASSGGRAPEQYF
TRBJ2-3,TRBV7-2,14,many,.,TGTGCCAGCAGCAACCCCCCGGCGGGAAATACGCAGTATTTT,CASSNPPAGNTQYF
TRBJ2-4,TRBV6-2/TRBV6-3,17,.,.,TGTGCCAGCAGTCACCCTCTAACGGGGATCGGCAAAAACATTCAGTACTTC,CASSHPLTGIGKNIQYF
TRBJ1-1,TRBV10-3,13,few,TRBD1,TGTGCCATCAGTGAGGTACAGGGGCAGCCGGCTTTCTTT,CAISEVQGQPAFF
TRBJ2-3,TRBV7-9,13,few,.,TGTGCCAGCAGCCCCAGGGGCCGTGGTACGCAGTATTTT,CASSPRGRGTQYF
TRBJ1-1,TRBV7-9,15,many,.,TGTGCCAGCAGCTTTTTAACGGGGGGGAACACTGAAGCTTTCTTT,CASSFLTGGNTEAFF
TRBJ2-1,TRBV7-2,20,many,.,TGTGCCAGCAGCTTAAGGCCGGGCGGGCTAGCGCTGAGCTCCTACAATGAGCAGTTCTTC,CASSLRPGGLALSSYNEQFF
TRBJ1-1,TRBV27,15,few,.,TGTGCCAGCATGGCCTTCCCTGTCGGGAACACTGAAGCTTTCTTT,CASMAFPVGNTEAFF
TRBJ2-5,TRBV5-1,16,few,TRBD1,TGCGCCAGCAGCTTCGGACAGGGGGCGGTAGGAGAGACCCAGTACTTC,CASSFGQGAVGETQYF
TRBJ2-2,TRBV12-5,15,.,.,TGTGCTGGAACCAGGGACCACGCGAACACCGGGGAGCTGTTTTTT,CAGTRDHANTGELFF
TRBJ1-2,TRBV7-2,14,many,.,TGTGCCAGCAGCGGGACGGACAACGAGTATGGCTACACCTTC,CASSGTDNEYGYTF
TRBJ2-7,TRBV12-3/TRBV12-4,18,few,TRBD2,TGTGCCAGCAGCCGTCACCAAACAGCGGGACGTGGACCCTACGAGCAGTACTTC,CASSRHQTAGRGPYEQYF
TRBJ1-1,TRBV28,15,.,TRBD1,TGTGCCAGCAGTCGCTCTCAGGGGGCGACGGGTGAAGCTTTCTTT,CASSRSQGATGEAFF
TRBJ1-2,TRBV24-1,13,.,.,TGTGCCACCAGTATTCCCGGGGCGGATGGCTACACCTTC,CATSIPGADGYTF
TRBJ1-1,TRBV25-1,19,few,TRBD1,TGTGCCAGCAGTGAATGGTCGTTGGGGGACAGCTTAAAGAACACTGAAGCTTTCTTT,CASSEWSLGDSLKNTEAFF
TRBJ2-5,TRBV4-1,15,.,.,TGCGCCAGCAGCCTACGTTCGGCTCCTGGGGAGACCCAGTACTTC,CASSLRSAPGETQYF
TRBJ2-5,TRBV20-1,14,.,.,TGCAGTACTCTTTTTGCGGCATCACGGGGGACCCAGTACTTC,CSTLFAASRGTQYF
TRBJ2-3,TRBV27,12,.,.,TGTGCCAGCAGTTCCCTCGGCGGTACGCAGTATTTT,CASSSLGGTQYF
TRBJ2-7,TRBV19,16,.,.,TGTGCCAGTAGTACGGAGGGCCCCTGGGCGTCTAACGAGCAGTACTTC,CASSTEGPWASNEQYF
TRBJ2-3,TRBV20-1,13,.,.,TGCAGTGCTATCGACACTCTCACAGATACGCAGTATTTT,CSAIDTLTDTQYF
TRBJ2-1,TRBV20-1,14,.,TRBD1,TGCAGTGCTCAGGGGGGGACAGGGGGGAATGAGCAGTTCTTC,CSAQGGTGGNEQFF
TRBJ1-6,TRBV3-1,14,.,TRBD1,TGTGCCAGCAGTCGGACAGGGGAGGATTCACCCCTCCACTTT,CASSRTGEDSPLHF